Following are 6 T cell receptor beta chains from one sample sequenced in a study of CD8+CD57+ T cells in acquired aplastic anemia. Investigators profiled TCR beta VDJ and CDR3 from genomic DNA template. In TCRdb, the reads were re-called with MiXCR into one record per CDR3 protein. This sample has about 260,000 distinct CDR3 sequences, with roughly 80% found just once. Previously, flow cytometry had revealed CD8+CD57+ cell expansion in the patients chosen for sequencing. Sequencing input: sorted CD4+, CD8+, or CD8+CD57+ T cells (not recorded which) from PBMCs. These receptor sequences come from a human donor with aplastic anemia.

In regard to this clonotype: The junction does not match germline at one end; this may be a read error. CDR3 protein: CASSFLTGTNAEAFF. CDR3 coding DNA: TGTGCCAGTAGTTTCTTGACAGGAACGAACGCTGAAGCTTTCTTT. J is TRBJ1-1 and V is TRBV19, with a tentative D call TRBD1 (6 bases). This CDR3 region has 15 residues. Per germline, CDR1 LNHDA and CDR2 SQIVND (reference sequence).

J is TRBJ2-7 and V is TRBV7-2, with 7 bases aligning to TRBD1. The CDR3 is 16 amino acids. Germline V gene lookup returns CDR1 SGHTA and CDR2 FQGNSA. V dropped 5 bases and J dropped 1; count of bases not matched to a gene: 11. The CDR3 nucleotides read TGTGCCAGCAGCCTCGGGACAGCAAAGGGTTCCTACGAGCAGTACTTC. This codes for CASSLGTAKGSYEQYF.

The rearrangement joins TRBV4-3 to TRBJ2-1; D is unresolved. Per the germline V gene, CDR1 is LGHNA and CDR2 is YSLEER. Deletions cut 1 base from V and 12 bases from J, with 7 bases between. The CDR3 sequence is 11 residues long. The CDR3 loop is CASSQAARQFF. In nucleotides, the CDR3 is TGCGCCAGCAGCCAAGCAGCCAGGCAGTTCTTC.

CDR3 sequence: CASSLGGASDTQQHF. The DNA for the CDR3 is TGTGCCAGCAGCTTAGGGGGAGCGAGCGATACGCAGCAGCATTTT. The V call is TRBV7-8, the J call TRBJ1-5; no clear D gene. Trimming cost V 1 base and J 13 bases, with 20 bases left between them. This CDR3 contains 15 residues. From germline, CDR1 is SGHVS and CDR2 FQNEAQ.

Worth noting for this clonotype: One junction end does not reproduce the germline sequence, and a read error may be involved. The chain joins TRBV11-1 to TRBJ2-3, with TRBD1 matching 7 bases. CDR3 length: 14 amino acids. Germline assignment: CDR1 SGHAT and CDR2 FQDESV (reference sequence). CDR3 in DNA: TGCGCCAGCAGCCCAGTCGACAGGGCAGATACGCAGTATTTT. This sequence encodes CASSPVDRADTQYF. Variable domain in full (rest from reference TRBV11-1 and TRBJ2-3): EAEVAQSPRYKITEKSQAVAFWCDPISGHATLYWYRQILGQGPELLVQFQDESVVDDSQLPKDRFSAERLKGVDSTLKIQPAELGDSAMYLCASSPVDRADTQYFGPGTRLTVL.

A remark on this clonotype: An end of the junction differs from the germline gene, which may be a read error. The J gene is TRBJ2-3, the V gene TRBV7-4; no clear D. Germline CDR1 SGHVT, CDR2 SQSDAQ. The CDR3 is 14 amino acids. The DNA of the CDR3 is TGTGCCAGCAGCCAAGCCCTTGCAGGTGGCTACCACTTTTTT. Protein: CASSQALAGGYHFF. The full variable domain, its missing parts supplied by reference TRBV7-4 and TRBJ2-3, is GAGVSQSPRYKVAKRGRDVALRCDSISGHVTLYWYRQTLGQGSEVLTYSQSDAQRDKSGRPSGRFSAERPERSVSTLKIQRTEQGDSAVYLCASSQALAGGYHFFGPGTRLTVL.